A single sample is the source of the 10 T cell receptor beta chains below, sequenced in a study of identical twins. MiXCR, applied by TCRdb to the 5' RACE reads, yields one record per CDR3 protein. The table has some 500,000 distinct CDR3 sequences, more than 13% seen once. The same specimen was also included in a second study, on yellow fever vaccine responses in identical twins.

Material for sequencing was CD4+ T cells sorted from blood. Receptor source: a woman aged 18-29 years in good health.

This clonotype was seen a handful of times. The chain combines TRBV28 with TRBJ2-4; TRBD1 aligns across 9 bases. The CDR3 spans 13 residues. Germline CDR1 is MDHEN and CDR2 is SYDVKM. The trim removed 8 bases at V and 6 bases at J, leaving 5 bases unmatched. CDR3 nucleotide sequence: TGTGCCAGCGGGGGGGGACAGGGAAACATTCAGTACTTC. Translated, it gives CASGGGQGNIQYF.

This clonotype has a count of ten or more. The V call is TRBV5-5, the J call TRBJ2-7; no clear D gene. The CDR3 contains 13 residues. In germline, CDR1 is SGHKS, CDR2 YYEKEE (reference sequence). V lost 4 bases and J 6 bases, leaving 14 bases between the germline ends. Here the CDR3 DNA reads TGTGCCAGCAGCCCTCCTAGGGCAGTCGAGCAGTACTTC. Protein sequence: CASSPPRAVEQYF. Complete variable domain (other parts from reference TRBV5-5 and TRBJ2-7): DAGVTQSPTHLIKTRGQQVTLRCSPISGHKSVSWYQQVLGQGPQFIFQYYEKEERGRGNFPDRFSARQFPNYSSELNVNALLLGDSALYLCASSPPRAVEQYFGPGTRLTVT.

This clonotype was found a few times. V gene TRBV15 combines with J gene TRBJ2-1, with TRBD2 matching 8 bases. Germline loops: CDR1 LNHNV, CDR2 YYDKDF (reference sequence). The CDR3 totals 14 residues. The ends lost 3 bases at V and 6 bases at J; junction bases unmatched: 4. CDR3: CATSSIGTSNEQFF. CDR3 in DNA: TGTGCCACCAGCAGCATTGGGACTAGCAATGAGCAGTTCTTC.

The chain employs TRBV27 and TRBJ2-1; TRBD1 matches 9 bases. The CDR3 is 16 amino acids. The V gene end was trimmed by 5 bases and the J gene end by 9 bases; junction bases not matched to a gene: 14. Germline CDR1 and CDR2: MNHEY and SMNVEV (reference sequence). The CDR3 DNA reads TGTGCCAGCAGTGGCAGGACAGGGCGGGGACAGGGTGAGCAGTTCTTC. Its translation: CASSGRTGRGQGEQFF.

This clonotype was seen ten or more times. The chain employs TRBV3-1 and TRBJ2-7; maybe TRBD1 (6 bases). Trimming took 2 bases from V and 3 from J, leaving 14 bases between them. The CDR3 runs to 15 residues. Germline assignment: CDR1 LGHDT and CDR2 YNNKEL (reference sequence). CDR3 DNA: TGTGCCAGCAGCCAATTCCCGGGACACTACTACGAGCAGTACTTC. Protein product: CASSQFPGHYYEQYF.

This clonotype was detected a few times. The chain joins TRBV7-3 to TRBJ2-1, with 7 bases fitting TRBD2. Germline-derived CDR1 and CDR2 are SGHTA and FQGTGA. CDR3 length: 14 residues. J gave up 6 bases and V 5 bases, and 7 bases lay outside the gene matches. The CDR3 DNA reads TGTGCCAGCAGCCCTGGACGGGGGGTCAATGAGCAGTTCTTC. Its translation is CASSPGRGVNEQFF.

This clonotype was counted between two and nine times. J is TRBJ2-7 and V is TRBV28; D is ambiguous. This CDR3 spans 13 amino acids. Germline values: CDR1 MDHEN, CDR2 SYDVKM. Trimming cost V 8 bases and J 3 bases, with 14 bases left between them. This chain's CDR3 is CASSVSQNYEQYF. CDR3 nucleotide sequence: TGTGCCAGCTCGGTTAGTCAGAACTACGAGCAGTACTTC.

The chain employs TRBV4-2 and TRBJ2-6; D unresolved. The CDR3 contains 15 residues. The germline V gene encodes CDR1 LGHNA and CDR2 YNFKEQ. The V gene lost 0 bases and the J gene lost 0 bases, with 3 bases spanning the gap. CDR3 amino acids: CASSQDSSGANVLTF. CDR3 bases: TGTGCCAGCAGCCAAGACTCCTCTGGGGCCAACGTCCTGACTTTC.

This chain links TRBV12-3 or TRBV12-4 with TRBJ2-1; perhaps D is TRBD1 or TRBD2 (6 bases each). V lost 2 bases and J 3 bases, leaving 14 bases between the germline ends. This CDR3 is 16 amino acids long. The CDR3 DNA follows: TGTGCCAGCAGTTTATTGGGGGGCCCGGGCTACAATGAGCAGTTCTTC. This codes for CASSLLGGPGYNEQFF.

This clonotype was seen a few times. V is TRBV10-3 and J is TRBJ2-1; the D is unclear. With 0 bases removed from V and 9 bases from J, the gap between germline ends came to 9 bases. The CDR3 loop spans 13 amino acids. Germline CDR1 is ENHRY and CDR2 is SYGVKD. CDR3 loop: CAISESLEVEQFF. For the CDR3, the DNA is TGTGCCATCAGTGAGTCGCTAGAGGTTGAGCAGTTCTTC.